This is a list of T cell receptor beta chains from one sample in a study of blood T cell repertoires in COVID-19. Here immunoSEQ multiplex PCR was the method, and the copy in TCRdb shows in-frame clones only, minus some. The repertoire holds 140,000 to 150,000 clones, with around 83% as singletons. The sample consisted of peripheral blood. The receptors come from a man aged 25 to 45 with COVID-19, enrolled during active disease. CDR3s include the opening cysteine and the closing phenylalanine or tryptophan. The D gene is left open where the match is weak. A clone size is listed for some rows: how often the clone was seen (once, few, many), or a class if it is expanded.

clone_size	j_call	v_call	d_call	cdr3_aa	cdr3_nt
-	TRBJ2-7	TRBV5-1	TRBD1	CASSTGQGYEQYF	TGCGCCAGCAGCACGGGACAGGGCTACGAGCAGTACTTC
-	TRBJ2-6	TRBV29-1	TRBD2	CSVGTSGISLPGANVLTF	TGCAGCGTCGGGACTAGCGGGATTTCCCTCCCTGGGGCCAACGTCCTGACTTTC
-	TRBJ1-1	TRBV7-9	-	CASSSGVLTGRNTEAFF	TGTGCCAGCAGCTCCGGAGTATTAACAGGGCGGAATACTGAAGCTTTCTTT
-	TRBJ1-1	TRBV19	-	CASSITGSQGTEAFF	TGTGCCAGTAGTATAACCGGGTCCCAGGGCACTGAAGCTTTCTTT
-	TRBJ1-1	TRBV2	-	CASSGGTPSEGF	TGTGCCAGCAGTGGTGGGACACCCTCCGAAGGGTTT
-	TRBJ1-2	TRBV28	TRBD1	CASSRDRGNYGYTF	TGTGCCAGCAGTAGGGACAGGGGAAACTATGGCTACACCTTC
-	TRBJ2-5	TRBV29-1	-	CSVGTGGKLTQYF	TGCAGCGTTGGGACAGGAGGGAAGTTGACCCAGTACTTC
-	TRBJ2-3	TRBV7-9	-	CASSLQGHTDTQYF	TGTGCCAGCAGCTTACAGGGTCATACAGATACGCAGTATTTT
few	TRBJ1-3	TRBV28	TRBD1	CASSLQGAQGNTIYF	TGTGCCAGCAGTTTACAGGGGGCGCAAGGAAACACCATATATTTT
-	TRBJ1-1	TRBV11-3	TRBD1	CASSVRQGVATEAFF	TGTGCCAGCAGCGTCCGACAGGGGGTGGCCACTGAAGCTTTCTTT
-	TRBJ2-1	TRBV12-3/TRBV12-4	-	CASSLDLGGQFF	TGTGCCAGCAGTTTAGATCTAGGTGGGCAGTTCTTC
-	TRBJ2-2	TRBV5-1	TRBD2	CASSLGSGSPGELFF	TGCGCCAGCAGCTTGGGTAGCGGGAGCCCCGGGGAGCTGTTTTTT
-	TRBJ1-5	TRBV6-5	-	CASSSQGGRPQHF	TGTGCCAGCAGTTCCCAGGGAGGGCGGCCCCAGCATTTT
-	TRBJ1-2	TRBV30	-	CAWSVRTVNYGYTF	TGTGCCTGGAGTGTACGGACAGTTAACTATGGCTACACCTTC
-	TRBJ2-5	TRBV28	-	CASSLNITQETQYF	TGTGCCAGCAGTTTAAACATAACCCAAGAGACCCAGTACTTC
-	TRBJ1-4	TRBV27	TRBD1	CARDLGQGGSEATNEKLFF	TGTGCCAGGGATCTAGGACAGGGAGGTTCGGAGGCAACTAATGAAAAACTGTTTTTT
-	TRBJ1-2	TRBV28	TRBD1	CASSQTGTAYGYTF	TGTGCCAGCAGCCAAACCGGGACAGCTTATGGCTACACCTTC
-	TRBJ1-3	TRBV4-2	TRBD1	CASSLRTGGAGNTIYF	TGTGCCAGCAGCTTACGAACAGGGGGAGCTGGAAACACCATATATTTT
once	TRBJ1-1	TRBV9	-	CASSVHLNTEAFF	TGTGCCAGCAGCGTACATCTGAACACTGAAGCTTTCTTT